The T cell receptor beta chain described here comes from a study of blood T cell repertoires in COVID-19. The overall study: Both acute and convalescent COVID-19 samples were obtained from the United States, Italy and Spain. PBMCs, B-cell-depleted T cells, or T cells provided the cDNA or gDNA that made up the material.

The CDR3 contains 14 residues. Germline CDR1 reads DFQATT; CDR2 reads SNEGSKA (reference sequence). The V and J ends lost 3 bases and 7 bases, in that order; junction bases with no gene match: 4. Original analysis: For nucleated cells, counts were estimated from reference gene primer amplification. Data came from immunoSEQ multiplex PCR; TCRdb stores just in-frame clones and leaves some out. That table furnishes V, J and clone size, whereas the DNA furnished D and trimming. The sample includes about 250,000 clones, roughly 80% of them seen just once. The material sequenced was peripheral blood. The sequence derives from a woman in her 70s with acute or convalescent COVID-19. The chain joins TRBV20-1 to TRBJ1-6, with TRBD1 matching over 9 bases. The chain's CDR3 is CSASQQGANSPLHF. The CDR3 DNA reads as TGCAGTGCTAGTCAACAGGGGGCGAATTCACCCCTCCACTTT.